The table lists the clone carrying this T cell receptor beta chain with a count of one. Its specificity is not known. V was clipped by 5 bases and J by 5 bases; unmatched bases: 7. Germline CDR1 reads SGHAT; CDR2 reads FQNNGV. The CDR3 sequence is 14 residues long. Sequencing was performed with immunoSEQ multiplex PCR; in TCRdb, only in-frame clones are kept and a portion is missing. This sample yields tens of thousands of clones, of which 95% to 96% are seen a single time; 4.5% belongs to the top ten. This sample was taken from a study of cytomegalovirus exposure and HLA in healthy donors. Findings and caveats of the study: In vitro assays verified that three CMV-associated chains recognized CMV antigens specifically. It was reported that the classifier diagnosed cytomegalovirus status with high specificity and sensitivity in both the original and validation cohorts.

Sequenced sample: PBMCs. The sequence derives from a woman aged 18-30 years in good health and CMV-seropositive. The chain employs TRBV11-2 and TRBJ2-5; 8 nucleotides align to TRBD1. The CDR3 DNA reads TGTGCCAGCAGCGCCCGGACAGGGTTTGAGACCCAGTACTTC. This gives the protein CASSARTGFETQYF.